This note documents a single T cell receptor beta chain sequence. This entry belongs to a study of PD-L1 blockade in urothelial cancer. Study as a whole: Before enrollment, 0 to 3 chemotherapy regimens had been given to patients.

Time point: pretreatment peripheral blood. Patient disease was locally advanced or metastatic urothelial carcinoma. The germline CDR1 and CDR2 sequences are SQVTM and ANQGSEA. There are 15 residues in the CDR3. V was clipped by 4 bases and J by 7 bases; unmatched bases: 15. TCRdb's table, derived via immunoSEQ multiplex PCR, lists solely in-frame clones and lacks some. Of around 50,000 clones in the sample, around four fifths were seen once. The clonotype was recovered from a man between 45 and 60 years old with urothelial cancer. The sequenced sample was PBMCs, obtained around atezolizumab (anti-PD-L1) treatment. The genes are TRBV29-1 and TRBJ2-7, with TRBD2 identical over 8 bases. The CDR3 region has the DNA TGCAGCGTTGTAAGCGGGCGGGGGGTACATACGGAGCAGTACTTC. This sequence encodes CSVVSGRGVHTEQYF.